A selection of T cell receptor beta chains follows, all from one sample in a study. TCRdb reprocessed the 5' RACE reads with MiXCR, giving one entry per CDR3 protein. The data show about 54,000 distinct CDR3 sequences, more than 15% seen once. Sequencing was carried out using naive CD4+ T cells sorted from blood. The receptors were sampled from a female donor with breast cancer. The CDR3 runs from the conserved cysteine through the conserved F or W. A D gene is named only where the DNA matches it firmly. Clone sizes are given selectively: once, few, many, or a class where the clone is expanded.

J,size,D,V,CDR3,DNA
TRBJ1-4,.,.,TRBV7-9,CASSLTITSANEKLFF,TGTGCCAGCAGCTTAACGATTACCTCAGCTAATGAAAAACTGTTTTTT
TRBJ1-1,many,.,TRBV7-2,CASSTLGGSTEAFF,TGTGCCAGCAGCACCCTAGGGGGGAGCACTGAAGCTTTCTTT
TRBJ2-5,few,.,TRBV5-1,CASSQQETQYF,TGCGCCAGCAGCCAGCAAGAGACACAGTACTTC
TRBJ2-5,.,.,TRBV20-1,CSARDPGPLGETQYF,TGCAGTGCTAGAGACCCCGGGCCCCTGGGAGAGACCCAGTACTTC
TRBJ1-1,many,TRBD1,TRBV5-5,CASSKTTGARNTEAFF,TGTGCCAGCAGCAAGACGACAGGGGCTCGGAACACTGAAGCTTTCTTT
TRBJ1-1,.,.,TRBV20-1,CANRQVNTEACF,TGCGCTAACCGACAGGTCAACACTGAAGCTTGCTTT
TRBJ2-7,many,.,TRBV12-3/TRBV12-4,CASSYQHRRATWSSYEQYF,TGTGCCAGCAGTTACCAGCACCGGCGGGCTACCTGGAGCTCCTACGAGCAGTACTTC
TRBJ2-3,few,.,TRBV7-2,CASSLNQLRTDTQYF,TGTGCCAGCAGCTTGAACCAACTAAGGACAGATACGCAGTATTTT
TRBJ2-5,many,.,TRBV5-1,CASSRGRGQETQYF,TGCGCCAGCAGTCGGGGAAGGGGACAAGAGACCCAGTACTTC
TRBJ1-2,.,.,TRBV4-3,CASSHPTGRGYTF,TGCGCCAGCAGCCACCCAACAGGGAGAGGCTACACCTTC
TRBJ2-5,few,TRBD2,TRBV29-1,CSVERLAGGLQETQYF,TGCAGCGTTGAGCGTCTAGCGGGAGGACTACAAGAGACCCAGTACTTC
TRBJ1-2,.,TRBD1,TRBV6-6,CASSYGTGAKGGYTF,TGTGCCAGCAGTTACGGCACAGGGGCCAAGGGTGGCTACACCTTC
TRBJ1-6,.,.,TRBV12-2,CASRAKSHFRTSYNSPLHF,TGTGCAAGTCGCGCAAAGAGTCACTTCAGAACGAGTTATAATTCACCCCTCCACTTT
TRBJ2-7,many,TRBD1,TRBV5-1,CASSLVSDRPVSYEQYF,TGCGCCAGCAGCTTGGTGTCGGACAGGCCGGTCTCCTACGAGCAGTACTTC
TRBJ2-1,few,.,TRBV7-3,CTSSTGPDNEQFF,TGTACCAGCAGCACGGGGCCCGACAATGAGCAGTTCTTC
TRBJ1-4,many,TRBD1,TRBV29-1,CSGHGGGGGLFF,TGCAGCGGACATGGAGGGGGCGGAGGACTGTTTTTT
TRBJ2-1,few,.,TRBV5-1,CASSLSSGYNEQFF,TGCGCCAGCAGCTTGTCCAGCGGTTACAATGAGCAGTTCTTC
TRBJ2-3,few,TRBD1,TRBV28,CASSFRTGAIDTDTQYF,TGTGCCAGCAGTTTTAGGACAGGGGCGATTGACACAGATACGCAGTATTTT
TRBJ2-1,.,.,TRBV12-3/TRBV12-4,CASSLVQGGINEQFF,TGTGCCAGCAGTTTAGTCCAGGGAGGAATCAATGAGCAGTTCTTC
TRBJ2-1,few,.,TRBV9,CASSSDSFPFF,TGTGCCAGCAGCTCTGACAGCTTCCCGTTCTTC
TRBJ2-3,.,.,TRBV7-6,CASSFSREKSDITQYF,TGTGCCAGCAGCTTTTCCCGGGAGAAGTCGGATATTACGCAGTATTTT
TRBJ2-5,many,.,TRBV20-1,CSAAPGHIYQETQYF,TGCAGTGCTGCCCCGGGCCACATATACCAAGAGACCCAGTACTTC
TRBJ2-5,many,TRBD2,TRBV7-8,CASSLQTSEETQYF,TGTGCCAGCAGCCTTCAGACTAGCGAAGAGACCCAGTACTTC
TRBJ1-3,.,TRBD1,TRBV5-1,CASSLGDRASGNTIYF,TGCGCCAGCAGCTTGGGGGACAGAGCCTCTGGAAACACCATATATTTT
TRBJ1-5,few,.,TRBV6-5,CASSYSGVNQPQHF,TGTGCCAGCAGTTACTCCGGGGTCAATCAGCCCCAGCATTTT
TRBJ2-2,few,.,TRBV7-6,CASSAFRDRTGELFF,TGTGCCAGCAGCGCGTTCCGGGACCGAACCGGGGAGCTGTTTTTT
TRBJ2-3,many,.,TRBV7-8,CASSQPGRDTQYF,TGTGCCAGCAGCCAACCAGGACGAGATACGCAGTATTTT
TRBJ1-1,.,.,TRBV6-2/TRBV6-3,CASRTGRNTEAFF,TGTGCCAGCAGAACCGGAAGGAACACTGAAGCTTTCTTT
TRBJ1-5,few,.,TRBV4-3,CASSQGVEPNQPQHF,TGCGCCAGCAGCCAAGGGGTGGAACCCAATCAGCCCCAGCATTTT
TRBJ2-2,few,.,TRBV20-1,CSARDKLKNTGELLF,TGCAGTGCCCGGGACAAACTAAAGAACACCGGGGAGCTGCTTTTT
TRBJ1-2,.,.,TRBV6-6,CASRTSQNYGYTF,TGTGCCAGCAGGACGTCCCAAAACTATGGCTACACCTTC
TRBJ2-1,.,TRBD1,TRBV5-6,CASSSQTGYNEQFF,TGTGCCAGCAGCTCGCAGACAGGGTACAATGAGCAGTTCTTC
TRBJ2-5,.,.,TRBV5-1,CASSLAGAAAPQETQYF,TGCGCCAGCAGCTTGGCCGGAGCGGCAGCTCCTCAAGAGACCCAGTACTTC
TRBJ1-6,.,TRBD1,TRBV5-5,CASSWTGRVESPLHF,TGTGCCAGCAGCTGGACAGGGAGGGTAGAATCACCCCTCCACTTT
TRBJ2-5,few,.,TRBV20-1,CSARPPGLGQETQYF,TGCAGTGCTAGACCCCCGGGACTGGGACAAGAGACCCAGTACTTC
TRBJ2-7,.,TRBD1,TRBV7-2,CASSLAPGQGGEQYF,TGTGCCAGCAGCTTAGCGCCGGGACAGGGGGGCGAGCAGTACTTC
TRBJ2-7,few,.,TRBV7-9,CASSPPQGLSYEQYF,TGTGCCAGCAGCCCTCCTCAGGGTTTGTCCTACGAGCAGTACTTC
TRBJ2-1,few,TRBD1,TRBV18,CASSIKQGALNNEQFF,TGTGCCAGCTCAATCAAACAGGGGGCCCTAAACAATGAGCAGTTCTTC
TRBJ2-1,many,TRBD1,TRBV5-4,CASSGRDRVNNEQFF,TGTGCCAGCAGCGGCCGGGACAGGGTGAACAATGAGCAGTTCTTC
TRBJ2-1,many,TRBD1,TRBV5-1,CASSLALGQGSNEQFF,TGCGCCAGCAGCTTGGCCCTAGGACAGGGTTCCAATGAGCAGTTCTTC
TRBJ2-3,few,TRBD2,TRBV12-3/TRBV12-4,CASSFKGGSDTQYF,TGTGCCAGCAGTTTCAAGGGAGGGTCGGATACGCAGTATTTT
TRBJ2-1,many,TRBD1,TRBV6-5,CASSSRRGQATSYNEQFF,TGTGCCAGCAGTTCCCGTCGGGGACAGGCGACTTCCTACAATGAGCAGTTCTTC
TRBJ2-2,medium-sized,.,TRBV29-1,CSALTGVPTGELFF,TGCAGCGCCCTTACGGGAGTCCCCACCGGGGAGCTGTTTTTT
TRBJ1-2,.,.,TRBV5-1,CASKLTGNDYGYTF,TGCGCCAGCAAACTGACAGGAAATGATTATGGCTACACCTTC
TRBJ1-4,once,.,TRBV12-3/TRBV12-4,CASTTPPLEKLFF,TGTGCCAGCACTACCCCCCCTTTGGAAAAACTGTTTTTT
TRBJ1-6,.,.,TRBV27,CASTPTLTARNSPLHF,TGTGCCAGCACGCCTACCCTAACGGCGAGGAATTCACCCCTCCACTTT
TRBJ1-2,few,.,TRBV5-1,CASSDDLTGSPGYTF,TGCGCCAGCAGCGACGACCTGACAGGATCCCCTGGCTACACCTTC
TRBJ1-2,.,TRBD1,TRBV4-1,CASSQGPGQADGYTF,TGCGCCAGCAGCCAGGGCCCGGGACAGGCTGATGGCTACACCTTC
TRBJ2-5,few,TRBD1,TRBV20-1,CSARAQGAFLETQYF,TGCAGTGCTAGAGCACAGGGGGCCTTTCTAGAGACCCAGTACTTC
TRBJ2-1,many,TRBD2,TRBV20-1,CSARRLAGSYNEQFF,TGCAGTGCTAGACGACTAGCGGGCTCCTACAATGAGCAGTTCTTC
TRBJ2-2,once,.,TRBV5-1,CASSSRPGEELFF,TGCGCCAGCAGCTCTAGACCAGGCGAGGAGCTGTTTTTT
TRBJ1-1,once,.,TRBV19,CASSFRRENTEAFF,TGTGCCAGTAGTTTTCGTCGGGAGAACACTGAAGCTTTCTTT
TRBJ2-1,few,TRBD2,TRBV5-1,CASSLTSGSYLFF,TGCGCCAGCAGCTTGACTAGCGGGAGCTATCTGTTCTTC
TRBJ1-1,.,.,TRBV12-3/TRBV12-4,CASSLGNQWGSDTKAFF,TGTGCCAGCAGTTTAGGAAACCAGTGGGGCTCGGACACTAAAGCTTTCTTT
TRBJ2-1,many,TRBD2,TRBV20-1,CSATRTSGSYNEQFF,TGCAGTGCTACTCGGACTAGCGGGAGCTACAATGAGCAGTTCTTC